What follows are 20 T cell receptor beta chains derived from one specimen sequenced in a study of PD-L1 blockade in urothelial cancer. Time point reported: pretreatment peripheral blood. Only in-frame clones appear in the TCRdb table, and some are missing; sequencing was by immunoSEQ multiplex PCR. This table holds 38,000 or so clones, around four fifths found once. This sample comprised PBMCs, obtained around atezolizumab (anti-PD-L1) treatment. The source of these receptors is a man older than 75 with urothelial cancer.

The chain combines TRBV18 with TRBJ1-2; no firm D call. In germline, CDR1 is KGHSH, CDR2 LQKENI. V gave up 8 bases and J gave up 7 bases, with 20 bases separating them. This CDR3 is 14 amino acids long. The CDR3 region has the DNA TGTGCCAGCACGATGGACTTTACAGCTACTGGCTACACCTTC. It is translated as CASTMDFTATGYTF.

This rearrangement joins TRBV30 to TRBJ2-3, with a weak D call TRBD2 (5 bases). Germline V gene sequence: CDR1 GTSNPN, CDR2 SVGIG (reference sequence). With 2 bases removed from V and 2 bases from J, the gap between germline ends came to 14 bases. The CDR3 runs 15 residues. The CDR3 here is CAWSPSGLLTDTQYF. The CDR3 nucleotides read TGTGCCTGGAGTCCCAGCGGCCTTCTCACAGATACGCAGTATTTT.

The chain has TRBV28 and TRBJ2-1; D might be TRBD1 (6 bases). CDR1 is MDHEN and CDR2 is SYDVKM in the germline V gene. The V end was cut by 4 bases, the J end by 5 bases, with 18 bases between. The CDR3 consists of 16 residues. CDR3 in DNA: TGTGCCAGCAGTTCAGCGCTCGACAGGCCGCACAATGAGCAGTTCTTC. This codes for CASSSALDRPHNEQFF.

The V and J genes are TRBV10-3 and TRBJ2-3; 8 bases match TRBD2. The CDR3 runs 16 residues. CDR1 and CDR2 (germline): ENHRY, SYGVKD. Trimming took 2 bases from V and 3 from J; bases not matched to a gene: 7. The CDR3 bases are TGTGCCATCAGTGAGGGAGCGGGAGTCGGGACAGATACGCAGTATTTT. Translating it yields CAISEGAGVGTDTQYF.

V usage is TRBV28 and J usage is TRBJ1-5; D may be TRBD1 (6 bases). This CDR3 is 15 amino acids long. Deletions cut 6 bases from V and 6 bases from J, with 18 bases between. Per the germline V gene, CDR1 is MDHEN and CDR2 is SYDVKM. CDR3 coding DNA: TGTGCCAGCAGGAGCCGGTACAGGGACCGTCAGCCCCAGCATTTT. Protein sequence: CASRSRYRDRQPQHF.

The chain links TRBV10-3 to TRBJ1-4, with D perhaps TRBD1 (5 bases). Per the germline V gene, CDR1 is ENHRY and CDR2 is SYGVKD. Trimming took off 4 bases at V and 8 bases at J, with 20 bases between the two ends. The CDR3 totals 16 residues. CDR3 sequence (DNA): TGTGCCATCAGTGCTGGGCCTCAGGGAGGCGAGGAAAAACTGTTTTTT. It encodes CAISAGPQGGEEKLFF.

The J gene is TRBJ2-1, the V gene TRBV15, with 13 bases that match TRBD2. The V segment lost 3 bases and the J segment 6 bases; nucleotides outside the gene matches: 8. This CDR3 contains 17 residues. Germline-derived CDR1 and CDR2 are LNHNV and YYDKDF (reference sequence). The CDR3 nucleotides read TGTGCCACCAGCAGGGCGGGACTAGCGGGAAATCTCAATGAGCAGTTCTTC. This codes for CATSRAGLAGNLNEQFF.

Here the CDR3 reads CASSLEGQGAYNEQFF. In DNA form, the CDR3 reads TGTGCCAGCAGCTTAGAAGGACAGGGGGCCTACAATGAGCAGTTCTTC. The rearrangement joins TRBV7-9 to TRBJ2-1, with TRBD1 matching 10 bases. The CDR3 is 16 residues long. V was clipped by 1 base and J by 2 bases; unmatched bases: 2. Germline lookup yields CDR1 SEHNR and CDR2 FQNEAQ (reference sequence).

The CDR3 bases are TGTGCCAGCTCAGCCTTAGCGACCAGGACAGATACGCAGTATTTT. This sequence encodes CASSALATRTDTQYF. The chain has TRBV18 and TRBJ2-3, with D perhaps matching TRBD2 (5 bases). The V end was cut by 5 bases, the J end by 3 bases, with 15 bases between. CDR1 and CDR2 (germline): KGHSH, LQKENI. The CDR3 is made up of 15 amino acids.

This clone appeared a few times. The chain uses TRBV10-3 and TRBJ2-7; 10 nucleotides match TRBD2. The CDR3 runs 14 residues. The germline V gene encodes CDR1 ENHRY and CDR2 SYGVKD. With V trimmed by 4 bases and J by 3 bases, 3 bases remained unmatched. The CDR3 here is CAISGLAGLYEQYF. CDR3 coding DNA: TGTGCCATCAGTGGACTAGCGGGCCTCTACGAGCAGTACTTC.

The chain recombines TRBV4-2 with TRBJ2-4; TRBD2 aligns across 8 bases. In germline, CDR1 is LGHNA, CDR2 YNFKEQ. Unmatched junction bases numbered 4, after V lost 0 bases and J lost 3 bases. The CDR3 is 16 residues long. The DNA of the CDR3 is TGTGCCAGCAGCCAAGATAGCGGGATGGACAAAAACATTCAGTACTTC. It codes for CASSQDSGMDKNIQYF.

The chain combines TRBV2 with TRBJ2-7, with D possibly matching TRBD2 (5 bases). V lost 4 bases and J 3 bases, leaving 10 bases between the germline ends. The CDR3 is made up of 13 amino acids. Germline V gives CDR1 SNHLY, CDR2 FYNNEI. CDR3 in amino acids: CASSVEGNYEQYF. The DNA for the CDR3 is TGTGCCAGCAGTGTCGAGGGAAACTACGAGCAGTACTTC.

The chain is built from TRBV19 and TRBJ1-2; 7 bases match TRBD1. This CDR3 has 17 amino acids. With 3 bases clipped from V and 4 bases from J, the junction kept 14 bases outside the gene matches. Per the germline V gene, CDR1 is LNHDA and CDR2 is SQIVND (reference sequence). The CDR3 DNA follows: TGTGCCAGTAGTATTCGTCCGACAGGGACATATGGCTATGGCTACACCTTC. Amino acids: CASSIRPTGTYGYGYTF.

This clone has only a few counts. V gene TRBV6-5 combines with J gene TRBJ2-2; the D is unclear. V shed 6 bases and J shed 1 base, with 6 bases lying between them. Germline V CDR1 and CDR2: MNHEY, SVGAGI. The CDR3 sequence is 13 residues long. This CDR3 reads CASSSGNTGELFF. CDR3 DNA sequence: TGTGCCAGCAGCTCCGGGAACACCGGGGAGCTGTTTTTT.

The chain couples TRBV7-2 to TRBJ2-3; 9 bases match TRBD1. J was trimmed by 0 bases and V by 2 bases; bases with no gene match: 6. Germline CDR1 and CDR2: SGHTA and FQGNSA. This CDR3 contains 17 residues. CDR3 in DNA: TGTGCCAGCAGCTTAAGGCGTGGGACAGGGAGCACAGATACGCAGTATTTT. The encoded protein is CASSLRRGTGSTDTQYF.

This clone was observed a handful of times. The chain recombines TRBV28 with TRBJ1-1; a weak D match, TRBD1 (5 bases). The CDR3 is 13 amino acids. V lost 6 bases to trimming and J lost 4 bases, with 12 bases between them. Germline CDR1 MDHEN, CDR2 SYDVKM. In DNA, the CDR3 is TGTGCCAGCAGAGACAGAAAGCGCACTGAAGCTTTCTTT. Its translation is CASRDRKRTEAFF.

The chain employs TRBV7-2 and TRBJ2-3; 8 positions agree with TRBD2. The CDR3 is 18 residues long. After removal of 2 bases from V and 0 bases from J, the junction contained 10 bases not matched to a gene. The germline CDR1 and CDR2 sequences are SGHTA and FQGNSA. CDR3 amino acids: CASSLKFSGRKSTDTQYF. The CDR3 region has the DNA TGTGCCAGCAGCTTAAAGTTCAGCGGGAGAAAGAGCACAGATACGCAGTATTTT.

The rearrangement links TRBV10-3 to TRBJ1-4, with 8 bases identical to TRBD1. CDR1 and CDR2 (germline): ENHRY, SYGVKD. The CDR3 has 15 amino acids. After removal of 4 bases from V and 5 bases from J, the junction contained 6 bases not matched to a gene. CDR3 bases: TGTGCCATCAGTGCACAGGGGGACGCCAATGAAAAACTGTTTTTT. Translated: CAISAQGDANEKLFF.

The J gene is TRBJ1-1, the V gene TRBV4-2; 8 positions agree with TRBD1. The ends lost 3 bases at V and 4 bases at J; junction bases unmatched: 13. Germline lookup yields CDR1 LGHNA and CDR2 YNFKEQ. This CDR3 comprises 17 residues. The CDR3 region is CASSQEQGVFLGTEAFF. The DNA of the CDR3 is TGTGCCAGCAGCCAGGAACAGGGGGTCTTTCTGGGCACTGAAGCTTTCTTT.

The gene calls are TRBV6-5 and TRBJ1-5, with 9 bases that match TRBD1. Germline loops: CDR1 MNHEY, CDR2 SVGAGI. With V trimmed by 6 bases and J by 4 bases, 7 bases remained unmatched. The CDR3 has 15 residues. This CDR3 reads CASRPEGQGNQPQHF. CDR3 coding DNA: TGTGCCAGCAGACCGGAGGGACAGGGAAATCAGCCCCAGCATTTT.